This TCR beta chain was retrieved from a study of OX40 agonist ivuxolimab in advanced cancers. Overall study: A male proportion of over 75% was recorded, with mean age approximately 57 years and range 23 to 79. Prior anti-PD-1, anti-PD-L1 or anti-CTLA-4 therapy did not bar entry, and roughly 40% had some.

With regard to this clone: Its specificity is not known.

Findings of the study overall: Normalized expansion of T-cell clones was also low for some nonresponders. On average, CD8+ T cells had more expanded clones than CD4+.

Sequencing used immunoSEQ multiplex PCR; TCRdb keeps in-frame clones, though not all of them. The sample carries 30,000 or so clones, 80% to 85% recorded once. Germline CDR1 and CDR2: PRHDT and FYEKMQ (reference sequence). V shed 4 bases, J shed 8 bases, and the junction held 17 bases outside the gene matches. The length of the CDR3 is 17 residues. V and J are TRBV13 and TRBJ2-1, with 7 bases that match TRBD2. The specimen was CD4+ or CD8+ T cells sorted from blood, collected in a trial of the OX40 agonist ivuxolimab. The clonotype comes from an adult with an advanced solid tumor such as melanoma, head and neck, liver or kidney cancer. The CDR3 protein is CASSSHSTSMLSDEQFF. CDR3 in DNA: TGTGCCAGCAGCTCCCACTCGACTAGCATGCTAAGCGATGAGCAGTTCTTC.